This T cell receptor (beta chain) was documented in a study of CD8 T cells in Susac syndrome. Random-hexamer reverse transcription was applied to roughly 0.5 to 1 ug RNA. The CDR3 of TCR beta was amplified by immunoSEQ multiplex PCR across 54 Vbeta and 13 Jbeta. TCRdb used MiXCR to reprocess the immunoSEQ multiplex PCR reads, holding one entry per CDR3 protein. The table includes a few hundred thousand distinct CDR3 sequences, around 90% detected once. The CDR3 sequence is 14 residues long. V trimming: 1 base; J trimming: 5 bases; junction bases outside the gene matches: 4. The V gene's germline CDR1 is LNHDA and CDR2 SQIVND (reference sequence).

Material: CD8+ T cells from PBMCs. The rearrangement uses TRBV19 and TRBJ1-1; 7 nucleotides agree with TRBD1. The TCR originated in a human donor with multiple sclerosis. The CDR3 bases are TGTGCCAGTAGTATAGGACAGGGATGGACTGAAGCTTTCTTT. Translation gives CASSIGQGWTEAFF.